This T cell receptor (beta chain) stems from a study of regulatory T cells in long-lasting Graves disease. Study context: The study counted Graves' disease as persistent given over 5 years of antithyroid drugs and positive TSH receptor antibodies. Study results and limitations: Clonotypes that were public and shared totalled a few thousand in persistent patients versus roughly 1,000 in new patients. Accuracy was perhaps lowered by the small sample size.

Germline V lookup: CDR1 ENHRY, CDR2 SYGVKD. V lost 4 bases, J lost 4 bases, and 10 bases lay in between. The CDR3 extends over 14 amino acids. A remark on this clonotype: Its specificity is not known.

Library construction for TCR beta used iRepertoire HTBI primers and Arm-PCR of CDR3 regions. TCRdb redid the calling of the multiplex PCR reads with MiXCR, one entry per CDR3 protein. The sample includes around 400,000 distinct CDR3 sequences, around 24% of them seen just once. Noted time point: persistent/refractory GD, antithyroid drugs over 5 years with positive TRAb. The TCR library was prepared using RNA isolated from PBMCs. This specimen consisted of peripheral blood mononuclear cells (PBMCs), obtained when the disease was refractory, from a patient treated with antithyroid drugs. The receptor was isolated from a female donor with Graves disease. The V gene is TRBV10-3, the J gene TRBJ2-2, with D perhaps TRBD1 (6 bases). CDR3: CAISAQGGTGELFF. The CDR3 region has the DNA TGTGCCATCAGTGCACAGGGTGGCACCGGGGAGCTGTTTTTT.